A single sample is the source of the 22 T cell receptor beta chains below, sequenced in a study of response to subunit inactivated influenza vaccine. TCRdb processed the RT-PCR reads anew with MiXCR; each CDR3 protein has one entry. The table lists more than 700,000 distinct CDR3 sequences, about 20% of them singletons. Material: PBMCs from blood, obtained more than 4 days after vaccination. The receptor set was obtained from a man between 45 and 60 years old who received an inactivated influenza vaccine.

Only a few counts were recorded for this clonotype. The CDR3 region has the DNA TGTGCCAGCAGCTTGGGGTCGAGCTCCTATAATTCACCCCTCCACTTT. Amino acid sequence: CASSLGSSSYNSPLHF. This sequence joins TRBV5-4 and TRBJ1-6; D is uncertain. Germline CDR1 and CDR2: SGHNT and YYREEE (reference sequence). The germline V and J ends were trimmed by 0 bases and 0 bases, with 7 bases remaining between them. This CDR3 is 16 amino acids long.

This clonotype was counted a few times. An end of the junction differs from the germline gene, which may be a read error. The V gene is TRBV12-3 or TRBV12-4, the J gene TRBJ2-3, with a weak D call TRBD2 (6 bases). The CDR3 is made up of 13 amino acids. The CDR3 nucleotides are TGTGCCAGCAGTCCGGGGGTGGCAGATACGCAGTGTTTT. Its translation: CASSPGVADTQCF.

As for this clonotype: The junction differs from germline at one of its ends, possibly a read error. The CDR3 protein is CASCFLRSSDTQYF. Written as DNA, the CDR3 is TGTGCCAGCTGTTTCCTCCGGAGCTCAGATACGCAGTATTTT. V gene TRBV27 combines with J gene TRBJ2-3; no reliable D call. Germline values: CDR1 MNHEY, CDR2 SMNVEV (reference sequence). This CDR3 has 14 amino acids.

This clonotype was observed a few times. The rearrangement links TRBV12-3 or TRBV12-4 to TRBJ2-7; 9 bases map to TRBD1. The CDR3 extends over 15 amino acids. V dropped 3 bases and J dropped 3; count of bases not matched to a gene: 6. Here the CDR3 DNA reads TGTGCCAGCAGTTTCCCGGGACAGGGAGGCTACGAGCAGTACTTC. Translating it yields CASSFPGQGGYEQYF.

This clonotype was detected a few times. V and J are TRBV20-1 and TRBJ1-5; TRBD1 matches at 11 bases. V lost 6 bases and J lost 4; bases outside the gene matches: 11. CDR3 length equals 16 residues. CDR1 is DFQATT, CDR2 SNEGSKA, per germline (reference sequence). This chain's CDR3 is CSASGTGGRVNQPQHF. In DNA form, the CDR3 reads TGCAGTGCGTCCGGGACAGGGGGTCGGGTTAATCAGCCCCAGCATTTT.

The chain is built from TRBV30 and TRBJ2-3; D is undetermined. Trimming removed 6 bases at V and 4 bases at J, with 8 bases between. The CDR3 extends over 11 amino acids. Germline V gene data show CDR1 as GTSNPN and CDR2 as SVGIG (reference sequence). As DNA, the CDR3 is TGTGCCTGTGGCCCTTCAGATACGCAGTATTTT. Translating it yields CACGPSDTQYF.

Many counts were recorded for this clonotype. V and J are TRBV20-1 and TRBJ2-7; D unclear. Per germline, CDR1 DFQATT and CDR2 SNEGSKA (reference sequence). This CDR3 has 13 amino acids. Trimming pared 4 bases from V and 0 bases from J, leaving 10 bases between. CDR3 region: CSATGRFSYEQYF. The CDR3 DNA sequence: TGCAGTGCTACTGGACGGTTCTCCTACGAGCAGTACTTC.

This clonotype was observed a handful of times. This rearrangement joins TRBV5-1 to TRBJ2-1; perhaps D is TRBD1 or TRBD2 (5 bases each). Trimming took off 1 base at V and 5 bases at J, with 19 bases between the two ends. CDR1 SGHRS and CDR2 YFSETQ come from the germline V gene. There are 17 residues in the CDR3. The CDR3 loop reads CASSLRGSGTTNNEQFF. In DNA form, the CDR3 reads TGCGCCAGCAGCTTGCGGGGCTCCGGGACGACCAACAATGAGCAGTTCTTC. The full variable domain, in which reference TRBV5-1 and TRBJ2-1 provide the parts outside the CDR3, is KAGVTQTPRYLIKTRGQQVTLSCSPISGHRSVSWYQQTPGQGLQFLFEYFSETQRNKGNFPGRFSGRQFSNSRSEMNVSTLELGDSALYLCASSLRGSGTTNNEQFFGPGTRLTVL.

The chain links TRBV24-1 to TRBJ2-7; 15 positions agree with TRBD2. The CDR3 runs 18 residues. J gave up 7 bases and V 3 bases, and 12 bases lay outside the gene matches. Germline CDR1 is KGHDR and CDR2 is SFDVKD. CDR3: CATSDGGLAGGTSGEQYF. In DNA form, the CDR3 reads TGTGCCACCAGTGATGGGGGACTAGCGGGGGGAACGAGCGGAGAGCAGTACTTC.

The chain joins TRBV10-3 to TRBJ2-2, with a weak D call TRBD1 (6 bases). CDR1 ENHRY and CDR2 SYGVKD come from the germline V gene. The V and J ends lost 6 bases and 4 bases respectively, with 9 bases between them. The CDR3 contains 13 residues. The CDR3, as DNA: TGTGCCATCAGCCCACAGGGCACCGGGGAGCTGTTTTTT. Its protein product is CAISPQGTGELFF.

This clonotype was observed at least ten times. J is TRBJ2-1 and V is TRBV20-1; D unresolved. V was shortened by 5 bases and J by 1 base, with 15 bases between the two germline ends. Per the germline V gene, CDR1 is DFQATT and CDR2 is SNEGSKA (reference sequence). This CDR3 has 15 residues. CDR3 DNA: TGCAGTGCTGACTCTGCGGTCTTATCCTACAATGAGCAGTTCTTC. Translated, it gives CSADSAVLSYNEQFF.

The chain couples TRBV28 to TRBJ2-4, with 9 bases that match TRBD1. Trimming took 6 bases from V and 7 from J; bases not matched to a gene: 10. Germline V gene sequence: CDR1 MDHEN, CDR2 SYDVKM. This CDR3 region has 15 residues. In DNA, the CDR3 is TGTGCCAGCAGCCCTTCCCCGACAGGGGGGAACATTCAGTACTTC. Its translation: CASSPSPTGGNIQYF. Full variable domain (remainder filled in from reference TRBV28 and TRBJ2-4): DVKVTQSSRYLVKRTGEKVFLECVQDMDHENMFWYRQDPGLGLRLIYFSYDVKMKEKGDIPEGYSVSREKKERFSLILESASTNQTSMYLCASSPSPTGGNIQYFGAGTRLSVL.

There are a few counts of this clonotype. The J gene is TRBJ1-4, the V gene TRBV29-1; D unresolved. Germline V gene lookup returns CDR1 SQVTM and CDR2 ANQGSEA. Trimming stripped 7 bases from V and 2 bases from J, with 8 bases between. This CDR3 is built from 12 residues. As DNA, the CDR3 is TGCAGCGCCGTGAGTACTAATGAAAAACTGTTTTTT. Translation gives CSAVSTNEKLFF.

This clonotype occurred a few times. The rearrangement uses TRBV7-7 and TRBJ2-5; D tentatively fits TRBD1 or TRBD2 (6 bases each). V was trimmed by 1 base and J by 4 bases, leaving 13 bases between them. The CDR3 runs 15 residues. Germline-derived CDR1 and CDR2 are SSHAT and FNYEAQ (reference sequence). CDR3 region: CASSLGGRGGETQYF. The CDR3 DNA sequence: TGTGCCAGCAGCTTAGGTGGCAGGGGAGGAGAGACCCAGTACTTC.

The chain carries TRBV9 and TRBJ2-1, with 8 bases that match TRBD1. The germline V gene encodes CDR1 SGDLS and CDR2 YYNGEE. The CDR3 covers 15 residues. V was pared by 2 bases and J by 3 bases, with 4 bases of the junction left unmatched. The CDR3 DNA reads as TGTGCCAGCAGCGTCGGGACAGGCTACTACAATGAGCAGTTCTTC. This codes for CASSVGTGYYNEQFF.

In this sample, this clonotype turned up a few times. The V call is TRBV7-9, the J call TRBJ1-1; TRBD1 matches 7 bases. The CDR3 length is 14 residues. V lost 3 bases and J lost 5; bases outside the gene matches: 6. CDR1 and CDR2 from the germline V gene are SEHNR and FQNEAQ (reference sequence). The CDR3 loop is CASSFTGAGTEAFF. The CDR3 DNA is TGTGCCAGCAGCTTCACAGGGGCTGGAACTGAAGCTTTCTTT.

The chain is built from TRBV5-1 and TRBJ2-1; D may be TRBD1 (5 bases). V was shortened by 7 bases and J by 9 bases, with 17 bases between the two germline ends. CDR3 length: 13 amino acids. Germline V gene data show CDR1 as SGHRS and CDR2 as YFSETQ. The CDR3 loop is CASYGGRGAEQFF. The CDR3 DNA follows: TGCGCCAGCTACGGCGGAAGGGGCGCTGAGCAGTTCTTC.

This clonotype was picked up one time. The CDR3 protein is CASSSIRAGEYEQYF. The CDR3 bases are TGTGCCAGCAGCTCGATTAGGGCGGGAGAGTACGAGCAGTACTTC. The rearrangement uses TRBV13 and TRBJ2-7; 7 bases fit TRBD2. Germline-derived CDR1 and CDR2 are PRHDT and FYEKMQ (reference sequence). The length of the CDR3 is 15 residues. The ends lost 4 bases at V and 4 bases at J; junction bases unmatched: 10.

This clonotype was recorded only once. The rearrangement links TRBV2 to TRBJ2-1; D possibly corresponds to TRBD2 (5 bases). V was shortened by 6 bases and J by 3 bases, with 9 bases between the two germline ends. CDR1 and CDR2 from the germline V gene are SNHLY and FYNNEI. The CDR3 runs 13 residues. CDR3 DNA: TGTGCCAGCAGGACGGGGAACTACAATGAGCAGTTCTTC. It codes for CASRTGNYNEQFF.

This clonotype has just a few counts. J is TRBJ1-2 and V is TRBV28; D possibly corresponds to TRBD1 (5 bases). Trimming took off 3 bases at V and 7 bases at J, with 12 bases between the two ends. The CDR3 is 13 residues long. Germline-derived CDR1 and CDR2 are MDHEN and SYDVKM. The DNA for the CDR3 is TGTGCCAGCAGTTTTCTGCGGGGCCGTGGCTACACCTTC. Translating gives CASSFLRGRGYTF.

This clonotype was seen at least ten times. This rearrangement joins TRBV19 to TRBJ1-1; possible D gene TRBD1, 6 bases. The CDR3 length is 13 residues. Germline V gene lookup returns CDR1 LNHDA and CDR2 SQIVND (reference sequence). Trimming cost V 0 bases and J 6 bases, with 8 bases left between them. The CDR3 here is CASSIDRGAEAFF. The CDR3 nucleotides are TGTGCCAGTAGTATAGACAGGGGAGCTGAAGCTTTCTTT.

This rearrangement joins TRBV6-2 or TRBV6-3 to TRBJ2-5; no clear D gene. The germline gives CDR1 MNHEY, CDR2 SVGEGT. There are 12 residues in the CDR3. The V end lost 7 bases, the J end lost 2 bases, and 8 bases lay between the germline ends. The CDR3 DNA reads TGTGCCAGCACCAACACACAAGAGACCCAGTACTTC. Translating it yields CASTNTQETQYF.